This TCR beta chain was sequenced during a study of T cell responses to AZD1222 COVID-19 vaccine. As concerns this clone: This same CDR3 is encoded by further DNA sequences in the sample.

Assay: immunoSEQ multiplex PCR; the TCRdb copy retains only in-frame clones and omits some. Among about 120,000 clones, approximately 90% were seen once, and the ten largest hold roughly 8.9%. Germline assignment: CDR1 LNHDA and CDR2 SQIVND (reference sequence). Trimming pared 1 base from V and 6 bases from J, leaving 12 bases between. CDR3 length: 15 residues. The chain uses TRBV19 and TRBJ2-2, with D perhaps matching TRBD2 (7 bases). Sequences were derived from peripheral blood, sampled on day 0 of AZD1222 vaccination. This clonotype was obtained from an adult in good health. The DNA for the CDR3 is TGTGCCAGTAGTATAGTGAGGGGGGGGCCCGGGGAGCTGTTTTTT. Translation: CASSIVRGGPGELFF.